The following is a T cell receptor (beta chain) sequence with its context. Participant-reported clinical history was the basis for cohort assignment. Clones were read by immunoSEQ multiplex PCR, and TCRdb kept only the in-frame ones, dropping some. This table holds approximately 170,000 clones, approximately 85% found once. This entry belongs to a study of blood T cell repertoires in COVID-19. As for the study in general: COVID-19 samples from acute and convalescent phases originated in the United States, Italy and Spain.

Germline V gene lookup returns CDR1 LNHDA and CDR2 SQIVND (reference sequence). The V and J ends lost 6 bases and 5 bases respectively, with 10 bases between them. The CDR3 loop spans 12 amino acids. The rearrangement links TRBV19 to TRBJ1-2; tentative D call: TRBD1 (5 bases). This TCR was sampled from a woman aged 18-29 years who had recovered from COVID-19. Sequencing was carried out using PBMCs or T cells enriched from blood (not recorded which). Written as DNA, the CDR3 is TGTGCCAGTAGCAGACAGATTTATGGCTACACCTTC. Protein sequence: CASSRQIYGYTF.